This T cell receptor beta chain was profiled in a study of CD8 T cells in Susac syndrome. Across the whole study: Blood was drawn from patients with Susac syndrome. At that point, they were therapy-naive, on corticosteroids, or on intravenous immunoglobulin alone.

Notes on the study in general: Where Susac syndrome CD4+ T cell repertoires were concerned, no clonal expansion was evident.

This CDR3 is built from 11 residues. Trimming took 3 bases from V and 12 from J, leaving 11 bases between them. This clonotype was found once. Its antigen is currently unknown. With random hexamers, reverse transcription was performed on roughly 0.5 to 1 ug of RNA. TCRdb re-called the immunoSEQ multiplex PCR reads through MiXCR, storing one row per CDR3 protein. The table lists a few hundred thousand distinct CDR3 sequences, about 94% of them singletons. The chain couples TRBV12-3 or TRBV12-4 to TRBJ1-1; the D is unclear. Sequenced sample: CD4+ T cells from PBMCs. The receptor comes from a human donor with Susac syndrome. In nucleotides, the CDR3 is TGTGCCAGCAGTTTGATGGACTCAACTTTCTTT. Protein product: CASSLMDSTFF.